These 9 T cell receptor beta chains were all obtained from the same sample, sequenced in a study of OX40 agonist ivuxolimab in advanced cancers. Data came from immunoSEQ multiplex PCR; TCRdb stores just in-frame clones and leaves some out. The top ten clones hold about 4.5% of a sample with roughly 56,000 clones, roughly 84% of them seen once. This sample comprised CD4+ or CD8+ T cells sorted from blood, obtained in a trial of the OX40 agonist ivuxolimab. The receptor set was obtained from an adult with an advanced solid tumor such as melanoma, head and neck, liver or kidney cancer.

The genes are TRBV14 and TRBJ2-1, with TRBD1 as a possible D gene (5 bases). V was pared by 3 bases and J by 1 base, with 13 bases between. Germline V gives CDR1 SGHDN, CDR2 FVKESK. CDR3 length: 16 residues. The CDR3: CASSHLGVYSYNEQFF. The DNA for the CDR3 is TGTGCCAGCAGCCATTTAGGGGTGTATTCCTACAATGAGCAGTTCTTC.

This chain uses TRBV5-1 with TRBJ1-5; 8 bases are shared with TRBD1. This CDR3 comprises 17 residues. The germline V gene encodes CDR1 SGHRS and CDR2 YFSETQ. V gave up 0 bases and J gave up 1 base; unmatched junction bases: 6. The CDR3 loop is CASSLEQGVSSNQPQHF. The DNA of the CDR3 is TGCGCCAGCAGCTTGGAACAGGGGGTGTCCAGCAATCAGCCCCAGCATTTT. Looking up the rest from reference TRBV5-1 and TRBJ1-5 gives the full variable domain: KAGVTQTPRYLIKTRGQQVTLSCSPISGHRSVSWYQQTPGQGLQFLFEYFSETQRNKGNFPGRFSGRQFSNSRSEMNVSTLELGDSALYLCASSLEQGVSSNQPQHFGDGTRLSIL.

The genes are TRBV2 and TRBJ1-2; the D gene is possibly TRBD1 (5 bases). The CDR3 is 15 residues long. CDR1 and CDR2 (germline): SNHLY, FYNNEI. Trimming stripped 7 bases from V and 2 bases from J, with 17 bases between. CDR3 protein: CASTPVEGLNYGYTF. The CDR3 DNA follows: TGTGCCAGCACCCCCGTCGAGGGACTGAACTATGGCTACACCTTC. The entire variable domain, with the rest obtained from reference TRBV2 and TRBJ1-2, is as follows: EPEVTQTPSHQVTQMGQEVILRCVPISNHLYFYWYRQILGQKVEFLVSFYNNEISEKSEIFDDQFSVERPDGSNFTLKIRSTKLEDSAMYFCASTPVEGLNYGYTFGSGTRLTVV.

V is TRBV4-2 and J is TRBJ1-4, with unresolved D. The ends were cut back, 5 bases at V and 0 bases at J, with 16 bases in the middle. The CDR3 spans 17 residues. From germline, CDR1 is LGHNA and CDR2 YNFKEQ. CDR3 amino acids: CASSSRGSLSTNEKLFF. For the CDR3, the DNA is TGTGCCAGCAGCTCCCGGGGTTCGCTCTCAACTAATGAAAAACTGTTTTTT.

The CDR3: CASSGSSGRGGETQYF. CDR3 nucleotides: TGTGCCAGCAGTGGGTCCAGCGGGAGAGGAGGAGAGACCCAGTACTTC. The chain joins TRBV2 to TRBJ2-5; 8 bases map to TRBD2. The ends lost 4 bases at V and 4 bases at J; junction bases unmatched: 11. Germline V gene lookup returns CDR1 SNHLY and CDR2 FYNNEI. The CDR3 has 16 residues.

J is TRBJ2-7 and V is TRBV7-3, with 8 bases lining up with TRBD2. Germline-derived CDR1 and CDR2 are SGHTA and FQGTGA. The CDR3 consists of 16 residues. Trimming took 7 bases from V and 6 from J; bases not matched to a gene: 17. The CDR3 protein is CASTSSERENAGEQYF. The CDR3 region has the DNA TGTGCCAGCACCTCGAGCGAGCGGGAGAATGCAGGCGAGCAGTACTTC.

V is TRBV5-6 and J is TRBJ1-4; D is unclear. Per the germline V gene, CDR1 is SGHDT and CDR2 is YYEEEE. V lost 3 bases to trimming and J lost 4 bases, with 7 bases between them. The CDR3 is 13 amino acids. Here the CDR3 reads CASSWRVNEKLFF. CDR3 DNA sequence: TGTGCCAGCAGCTGGAGAGTTAATGAAAAACTGTTTTTT.

The V and J genes are TRBV19 and TRBJ2-3; either TRBD1 or TRBD2 may fit D (6 bases each). The CDR3 has 15 residues. Germline V gives CDR1 LNHDA, CDR2 SQIVND (reference sequence). Trimming left V 3 bases short and J 3 bases short, with 13 bases between. The CDR3 DNA is TGTGCCAGTAGTATCCCGGGGGCTTTGACAGATACGCAGTATTTT. Its protein is CASSIPGALTDTQYF. The whole variable domain, remainder taken from reference TRBV19 and TRBJ2-3, is DGGITQSPKYLFRKEGQNVTLSCEQNLNHDAMYWYRQDPGQGLRLIYYSQIVNDFQKGDIAEGYSVSREKKESFPLTVTSAQKNPTAFYLCASSIPGALTDTQYFGPGTRLTVL.

As DNA, the CDR3 is TGTGCCAGCAGCTCCGAAACTAGCGGGAGGACTATTTCCCCTTACGAGCAGTACTTC. Its translation is CASSSETSGRTISPYEQYF. The chain joins TRBV7-2 to TRBJ2-5, with 12 bases fitting TRBD2. The J call is uncertain, as TRBJ2-7 better fits the DNA end. This CDR3 has 19 amino acids. From germline, CDR1 is SGHTA and CDR2 FQGNSA.